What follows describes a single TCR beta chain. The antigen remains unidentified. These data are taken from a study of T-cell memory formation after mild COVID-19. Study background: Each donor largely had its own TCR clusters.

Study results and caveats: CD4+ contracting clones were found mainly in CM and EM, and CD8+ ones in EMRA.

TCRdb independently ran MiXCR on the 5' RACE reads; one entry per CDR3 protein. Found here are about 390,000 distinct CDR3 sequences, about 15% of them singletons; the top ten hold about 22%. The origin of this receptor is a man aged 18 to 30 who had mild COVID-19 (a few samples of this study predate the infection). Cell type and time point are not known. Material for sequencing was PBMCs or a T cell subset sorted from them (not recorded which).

CDR3 protein: CASSTVAGASTDTQYF. The CDR3 DNA sequence: TGTGCCAGCAGCACGGTAGCGGGAGCTAGCACAGATACGCAGTATTTT. The genes are TRBV3-1 and TRBJ2-3; 9 bases are shared with TRBD2. Germline V gives CDR1 LGHDT, CDR2 YNNKEL (reference sequence). V gave up 5 bases and J gave up 0 bases; unmatched junction bases: 6. This CDR3 is 16 amino acids long.